The source of this T cell receptor beta chain is a study of blood T cell repertoires in COVID-19. Study in general: Acute-phase and convalescent COVID-19 samples originated in the United States, Italy and Spain. PBMCs, B-cell-depleted T cells, or T cells were the source of the cDNA or gDNA that made up the material.

With regard to this clone: The junction does not match germline at one end; this may be a read error.

Germline lookup yields CDR1 MGHDK and CDR2 SYGVNS. This CDR3 region has 15 residues. In the authors' workflow: Amplifying reference gene primers gave estimates of nucleated cell counts. The method was immunoSEQ multiplex PCR; TCRdb's version includes in-frame clones alone and lacks a portion of them. That table is the source of V, J and clone size, and D and trimming were worked out from the DNA. This table has roughly 150,000 clones, 81% appearing once. The V and J genes are TRBV25-1 and TRBJ2-7; TRBD2 might be the D (6 bases). The receptor's source is a man aged 55 to 70 with active or convalescent COVID-19. The specimen was peripheral blood. CDR3 region: CASTPRGLHSSEQYF. The CDR3 DNA follows: TGTGCCAGCACCCCCAGAGGACTACACTCCTCCGAGCAGTACTTC.